The 29 T cell receptor beta chains given below trace back to one sample, sequenced in a study of OX40 agonist ivuxolimab in advanced cancers. Here immunoSEQ multiplex PCR was the method, and the copy in TCRdb shows in-frame clones only, minus some. Of some 86,000 clones in the sample, 90% are singletons; the top ten hold less than 0.35%. Sequences were derived from CD4+ or CD8+ T cells sorted from blood, sampled in a trial of the OX40 agonist ivuxolimab. Receptors were obtained from an adult with an advanced solid tumor such as melanoma, head and neck, liver or kidney cancer.

J is TRBJ2-6 and V is TRBV4-1, with a tentative D call TRBD2 (6 bases). Trimming shortened V by 1 base and J by 11 bases, and 18 bases separated the two germline ends. The CDR3 contains 16 residues. CDR1 and CDR2 from the germline V gene are MGHRA and YSYEKL. CDR3 nucleotides: TGCGCCAGCAGCCAAGCTGTAAGTGTAGCGGTCGACGTCCTGACTTTC. This translates into CASSQAVSVAVDVLTF.

The chain employs TRBV2 and TRBJ2-2; D uncertain. The V gene lost 7 bases and the J gene lost 6 bases, with 15 bases spanning the gap. The CDR3 is made up of 14 amino acids. Germline-derived CDR1 and CDR2 are SNHLY and FYNNEI. CDR3 residues: CASTWSQVPGELFF. The CDR3 DNA follows: TGTGCCAGCACCTGGAGTCAGGTCCCCGGGGAGCTGTTTTTT.

This clone is a singleton in its sample. V gene TRBV5-4 combines with J gene TRBJ2-5; D perhaps matches TRBD1 (5 bases). Trimming removed 2 bases from V and 1 base from J, with 12 bases in between. There are 15 residues in the CDR3. Germline lookup yields CDR1 SGHNT and CDR2 YYREEE (reference sequence). CDR3 in amino acids: CASSLMEQGQETQYF. CDR3 coding DNA: TGTGCCAGCAGCTTAATGGAGCAGGGCCAAGAGACCCAGTACTTC.

The J gene is TRBJ1-2, the V gene TRBV5-1; TRBD1 agrees at 10 bases. V dropped 6 bases and J dropped 7; count of bases not matched to a gene: 6. The germline V gene has CDR1 SGHRS and CDR2 YFSETQ. The CDR3 loop spans 13 amino acids. CDR3 residues: CASTTGTGVGYTF. DNA of the CDR3: TGCGCCAGCACCACCGGGACAGGGGTTGGCTACACCTTC.

The genes are TRBV9 and TRBJ1-6; 7 positions agree with TRBD1. The germline CDR1 and CDR2 sequences are SGDLS and YYNGEE. Trimming cost V 3 bases and J 4 bases; bases outside gene matches: 10. The CDR3 runs to 17 residues. As DNA, the CDR3 is TGTGCCAGCAGCGCACGACAGGGACGAGGGTATAATTCACCCCTCCACTTT. This translates into CASSARQGRGYNSPLHF.

The gene calls are TRBV19 and TRBJ1-5; weak D call: TRBD1 (5 bases). The length of the CDR3 is 14 residues. Germline CDR1 and CDR2: LNHDA and SQIVND (reference sequence). Deletions cut 9 bases from V and 7 bases from J, with 19 bases between. CDR3 nucleotides: TGTGCCAGCAGGAGTGGGGGGTTCCAGCAGCCCCAGCATTTT. Translated, it gives CASRSGGFQQPQHF.

V is TRBV14 and J is TRBJ1-3; D not certain. This CDR3 region has 14 residues. V lost 5 bases and J 7 bases, leaving 15 bases between the germline ends. Germline V gene lookup returns CDR1 SGHDN and CDR2 FVKESK. CDR3 DNA: TGTGCCAGCAGCGCCGGGATCAGAGATAACACCATATATTTT. It translates to CASSAGIRDNTIYF.

J is TRBJ1-3 and V is TRBV28; D is undetermined. The CDR3 sequence is 16 residues long. Trimming stripped 8 bases from V and 0 bases from J, with 17 bases between. Germline-derived CDR1 and CDR2 are MDHEN and SYDVKM. The CDR3 reads CASALFGRGSGNTIYF. CDR3 bases: TGTGCCAGCGCGCTTTTTGGCCGAGGCTCTGGAAACACCATATATTTT.

The CDR3 is CASSHLNQGTYNEQFF. The CDR3 nucleotides are TGTGCCAGTAGCCACCTTAATCAGGGAACCTACAATGAGCAGTTCTTC. V gene TRBV19 combines with J gene TRBJ2-1, with D possibly matching TRBD1 (5 bases). The CDR3 has 16 amino acids. CDR1 and CDR2 from the germline V gene are LNHDA and SQIVND (reference sequence). The V and J ends lost 6 bases and 2 bases respectively, with 17 bases between them.

This chain joins TRBV15 and TRBJ1-6; the D is unclear. The length of the CDR3 is 15 residues. V lost 0 bases, J lost 7 bases, and 10 bases lay in between. In germline, CDR1 is LNHNV, CDR2 YYDKDF (reference sequence). The CDR3 reads CATSRERGSNSPLHF. The CDR3 DNA reads TGTGCCACCAGCAGAGAACGCGGCAGCAATTCACCCCTCCACTTT.

The chain is built from TRBV21-1 and TRBJ2-7. TRBV21-1 represents a pseudogene. The CDR3 is 15 amino acids. CDR3 sequence (DNA): TGTGCCAGCAGCAAAGGGGGGAACCGGGCCTACGAGCAGTACGTC. Translating it yields CASSKGGNRAYEQYV.

Of note for this clone: A read error may account for a junction end that differs from germline. The chain recombines TRBV6-5 with TRBJ2-3; 7 bases fit TRBD2. Germline V CDR1 and CDR2: MNHEY, SVGAGI. This CDR3 contains 16 residues. The CDR3 coding sequence is TGTGCCAGCAGTTACTCGGGCGGGGGTCTCACAAATACGCAGTATTTT. It codes for CASSYSGGGLTNTQYF.

The J gene is TRBJ2-3, the V gene TRBV2; D remains unclear. The CDR3 has 14 amino acids. V gave up 6 bases and J gave up 0 bases, with 10 bases separating them. CDR1 and CDR2 from the germline V gene are SNHLY and FYNNEI. CDR3 nucleotides: TGTGCCAGCAGGCCGACCTATAGCACAGATACGCAGTATTTT. Amino acids: CASRPTYSTDTQYF.

The chain combines TRBV5-6 with TRBJ1-1, with D unresolved. Germline V CDR1 and CDR2: SGHDT, YYEEEE. The V end was cut by 1 base, the J end by 3 bases, with 10 bases between. This CDR3 has 14 residues. CDR3 protein: CASSLSGVDTEAFF. The CDR3 nucleotides read TGTGCCAGCAGCTTGAGTGGGGTGGACACTGAAGCTTTCTTT.

CDR3 loop: CASSETGTASGRNTIYF. As DNA, the CDR3 is TGTGCCAGCAGCGAAACCGGGACAGCATCTGGTCGAAACACCATATATTTT. The chain recombines TRBV5-5 with TRBJ1-3, with 7 nucleotides matching TRBD1. CDR1 is SGHKS and CDR2 is YYEKEE in the germline V gene (reference sequence). This CDR3 is built from 17 residues. Trimming at V came to 4 bases and at J to 5 bases, leaving 15 bases not matched to a gene.

The genes are TRBV6-1 and TRBJ2-7, with a tentative D call TRBD2 (5 bases). Per germline, CDR1 MNHNS and CDR2 SASEGT. The CDR3 has 12 residues. Trimming cost V 9 bases and J 4 bases, with 13 bases left between them. Written as DNA, the CDR3 is TGTGCCAGGGGCCTTGAGGGTTACGAGCAGTACTTC. Protein: CARGLEGYEQYF.

The rearrangement uses TRBV15 and TRBJ1-4, with D unclear. V shed 8 bases and J shed 10 bases, with 14 bases lying between them. Looked up from germline, CDR1 is LNHNV and CDR2 is YYDKDF (reference sequence). The CDR3 totals 12 residues. This CDR3 is CATGSGYRKLFF. For the CDR3, the DNA is TGTGCCACCGGGTCCGGGTACCGAAAACTGTTTTTT.

The rearrangement uses TRBV19 and TRBJ2-3; tentative D call: TRBD2 (6 bases). V lost 5 bases and J lost 1, with 13 bases in between. This CDR3 has 15 residues. The germline V gene encodes CDR1 LNHDA and CDR2 SQIVND (reference sequence). As DNA, the CDR3 is TGTGCCAGTAGTTCCCGAGCGGGCGGCACAGATACGCAGTATTTT. It yields the protein CASSSRAGGTDTQYF.

This clone is judged medium-sized. This sequence joins TRBV7-6 and TRBJ2-5; unclear D gene. Germline CDR1 reads SGHVS; CDR2 reads FNYEAQ. V was clipped by 1 base and J by 2 bases, with 5 bases between them. The CDR3 extends over 13 amino acids. This CDR3 is CASSLGVQETQYF. The CDR3 nucleotides are TGTGCCAGCAGCTTAGGAGTGCAAGAGACCCAGTACTTC.

The rearrangement uses TRBV30 and TRBJ1-4, with D maybe TRBD1 (6 bases). From germline, CDR1 is GTSNPN and CDR2 SVGIG (reference sequence). This CDR3 comprises 15 residues. The V end lost 0 bases, the J end lost 8 bases, and 16 bases lay between the germline ends. The CDR3: CAWSVRGAIREKLFF. The CDR3 nucleotides are TGTGCCTGGAGTGTTCGGGGGGCGATTAGGGAAAAACTGTTTTTT. Supplemented by reference TRBV30 and TRBJ1-4, the full variable domain reads SQTIHQWPATLVQPVGSPLSLECTVEGTSNPNLYWYRQAAGRGLQLLFYSVGIGQISSEVPQNLSASRPQDRQFILSSKKLLLSDSGFYLCAWSVRGAIREKLFFGSGTQLSVL.

This sequence joins TRBV9 and TRBJ1-6; 7 bases are shared with TRBD1. The CDR3 is made up of 14 amino acids. The V and J ends lost 0 bases and 7 bases, in that order; junction bases with no gene match: 1. Germline lookup yields CDR1 SGDLS and CDR2 YYNGEE. The CDR3 nucleotides read TGTGCCAGCAGCGTAGCCAGGGGGAATTCACCCCTCCACTTT. It is translated as CASSVARGNSPLHF.

This clone has a handful of counts. V is TRBV19 and J is TRBJ1-5, with TRBD1 matching over 8 bases. This CDR3 has 16 amino acids. With V trimmed by 3 bases and J by 3 bases, 7 bases remained unmatched. Germline V gives CDR1 LNHDA, CDR2 SQIVND (reference sequence). The CDR3 DNA follows: TGTGCCAGTAGTATTACCGACAGGGGTGACAATCAGCCCCAGCATTTT. Its translation is CASSITDRGDNQPQHF.

For the CDR3, the DNA is TGTGCCAGCAGCCAAGAGTACGGGAGCAGCAATCAGCCCCAGCATTTT. This gives the protein CASSQEYGSSNQPQHF. This chain connects TRBV4-2 to TRBJ1-5; D gene unclear. CDR3 length: 16 residues. Germline CDR1 is LGHNA and CDR2 is YNFKEQ. Trimming took off 0 bases at V and 1 base at J, with 10 bases between the two ends.

The chain is built from TRBV30 and TRBJ1-5, with D uncertain. The CDR3 consists of 13 residues. CDR1 is GTSNPN and CDR2 is SVGIG in the germline V gene (reference sequence). V dropped 2 bases and J dropped 2 bases, with 7 bases sitting between them. CDR3 in DNA: TGTGCCTGGAGTCCCGGTGGCAATCAGCCCCAGCATTTT. This translates into CAWSPGGNQPQHF.

The chain has TRBV9 and TRBJ1-5; 9 bases fit TRBD1. Germline V gene lookup returns CDR1 SGDLS and CDR2 YYNGEE. The CDR3 is 14 amino acids. The junction had 3 bases not matched to a gene; V was cut back by 3 bases and J by 5 bases. CDR3 sequence reads: CASSADRGYQPQHF. The CDR3 DNA reads as TGTGCCAGCAGCGCGGACAGGGGTTATCAGCCCCAGCATTTT.

This chain's CDR3 is CASSIFPEAGGIGQPQHF. The CDR3 DNA follows: TGTGCCAGTAGTATTTTCCCCGAGGCAGGGGGCATCGGTCAGCCCCAGCATTTT. This sequence joins TRBV19 and TRBJ1-5, with 8 nucleotides matching TRBD1. Germline V gene sequence: CDR1 LNHDA, CDR2 SQIVND (reference sequence). The V segment lost 3 bases and the J segment 6 bases; nucleotides outside the gene matches: 16. The CDR3 covers 18 residues.

The chain has TRBV28 and TRBJ2-7; D is tentatively TRBD1 or TRBD2 (5 bases each). V was shortened by 2 bases and J by 4 bases, with 6 bases between the two germline ends. In germline, CDR1 is MDHEN, CDR2 SYDVKM. This CDR3 comprises 12 residues. DNA of the CDR3: TGTGCCAGCAGTTTAGGGGGTTACGAGCAGTACGTC. This gives the protein CASSLGGYEQYV.

The CDR3 sequence: CASSLTVNYGYTF. Here the CDR3 DNA reads TGTGCCAGCAGCCTGACAGTTAACTATGGCTACACCTTC. The J gene is TRBJ1-2, the V gene TRBV14; D perhaps matches TRBD1 (5 bases). Germline V gives CDR1 SGHDN, CDR2 FVKESK. V gave up 4 bases and J gave up 1 base, with 7 bases separating them. The CDR3 has 13 residues.

V usage is TRBV10-3 and J usage is TRBJ2-4; 7 bases fit TRBD2. Germline-derived CDR1 and CDR2 are ENHRY and SYGVKD. The CDR3 is 16 residues long. Unmatched junction bases numbered 9, after V lost 5 bases and J lost 2 bases. The CDR3 is CAISRAGPISKNIQYF. The DNA of the CDR3 is TGTGCCATCAGTCGAGCGGGGCCGATATCCAAAAACATTCAGTACTTC.